Each of the 3 T cell receptor beta chains below was sequenced from the same sample in a study of T-cell memory formation after mild COVID-19. Each CDR3 protein gets one entry after TCRdb re-called the 5' RACE reads with MiXCR. The data show hundreds of thousands of distinct CDR3 sequences, around 19% seen once. The source material was PBMCs or a T cell subset sorted from them (not recorded which). The receptors were sampled from an adult woman who had mild COVID-19 (a few samples of this study predate the infection). Cell type and time point are not known.

This clonotype was counted at least ten times. The chain carries TRBV20-1 and TRBJ2-2; 12 bases align to TRBD2. Per the germline V gene, CDR1 is DFQATT and CDR2 is SNEGSKA (reference sequence). With 5 bases clipped from V and 3 bases from J, the junction kept 16 bases outside the gene matches. This CDR3 has 19 amino acids. The CDR3 bases are TGCAGTGCTCGGGTACAACAGGGAACTAGCGGGAGGTACACCGGGGAGCTGTTTTTT. It codes for CSARVQQGTSGRYTGELFF.

This clonotype was detected only a few times. The genes are TRBV5-1 and TRBJ2-7; the D gene is possibly TRBD2 (6 bases). Trimming removed 4 bases at V and 6 bases at J, with 11 bases between. The CDR3 is made up of 12 amino acids. The germline gives CDR1 SGHRS, CDR2 YFSETQ. As DNA, the CDR3 is TGCGCCAGCAGCCTCCCCGGGAGCGAGCAGTACTTC. Residues: CASSLPGSEQYF.

Only a few counts were recorded for this clonotype. This chain joins TRBV7-2 and TRBJ2-7; tentatively, D is TRBD2 (6 bases). The germline CDR1 and CDR2 sequences are SGHTA and FQGNSA. V lost 1 base to trimming and J lost 5 bases, with 15 bases between them. The CDR3 has 15 amino acids. CDR3 coding DNA: TGTGCCAGCAGCTTAGTAGCGGAGACACTCCACGAGCAGTACTTC. It yields the protein CASSLVAETLHEQYF.